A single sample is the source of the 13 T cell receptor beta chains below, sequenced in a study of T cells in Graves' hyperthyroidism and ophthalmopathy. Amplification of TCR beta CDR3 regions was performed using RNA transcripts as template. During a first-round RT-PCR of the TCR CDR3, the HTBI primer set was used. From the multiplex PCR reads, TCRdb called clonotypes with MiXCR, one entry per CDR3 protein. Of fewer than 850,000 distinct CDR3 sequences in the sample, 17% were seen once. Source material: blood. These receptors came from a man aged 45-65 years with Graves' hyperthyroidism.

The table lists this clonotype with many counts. The CDR3 nucleotides are TGTGCCAGCAGTTTAGGGGGACAGCCTAGAGCTTTCTTT. Translating it yields CASSLGGQPRAFF. The chain couples TRBV28 to TRBJ1-1, with TRBD1 matching over 7 bases. J lost 10 bases, V lost 2 bases, and 7 bases had no gene match. The CDR3 is 13 residues long. Germline CDR1 reads MDHEN; CDR2 reads SYDVKM.

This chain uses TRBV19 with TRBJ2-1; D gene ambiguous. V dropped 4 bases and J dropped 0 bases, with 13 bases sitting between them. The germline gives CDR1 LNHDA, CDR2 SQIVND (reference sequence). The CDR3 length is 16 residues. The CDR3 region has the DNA TGTGCCAGTAGTAAGGACGGGCGGAGCTCCTACAATGAGCAGTTCTTC. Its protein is CASSKDGRSSYNEQFF.

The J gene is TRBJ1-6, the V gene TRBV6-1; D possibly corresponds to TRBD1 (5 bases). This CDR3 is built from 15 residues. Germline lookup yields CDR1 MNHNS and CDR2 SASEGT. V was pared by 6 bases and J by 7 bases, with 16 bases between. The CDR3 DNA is TGTGCCAGCAGCCCAACCCGGGACGGGAATTCACCCCTCCACTTT. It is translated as CASSPTRDGNSPLHF.

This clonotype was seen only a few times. The CDR3 DNA is TGTGCCAGCAGTCAGGACAGGGTGCACTATGGCTACACCTTC. Encoded protein: CASSQDRVHYGYTF. This chain uses TRBV7-9 with TRBJ1-2; TRBD1 matches 8 bases. The CDR3 runs to 14 residues. Germline V gene sequence: CDR1 SEHNR, CDR2 FQNEAQ (reference sequence). With V trimmed by 6 bases and J by 3 bases, 6 bases remained unmatched.

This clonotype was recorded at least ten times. CDR3 in amino acids: CASSPPGPSTDTQYF. The CDR3 nucleotides are TGTGCCAGCAGTCCTCCGGGACCGAGCACAGATACGCAGTATTTT. The chain carries TRBV28 and TRBJ2-3; either TRBD1 or TRBD2 may fit D (5 bases each). V lost 5 bases and J lost 0, with 12 bases in between. The germline CDR1 and CDR2 sequences are MDHEN and SYDVKM. This CDR3 spans 15 amino acids.

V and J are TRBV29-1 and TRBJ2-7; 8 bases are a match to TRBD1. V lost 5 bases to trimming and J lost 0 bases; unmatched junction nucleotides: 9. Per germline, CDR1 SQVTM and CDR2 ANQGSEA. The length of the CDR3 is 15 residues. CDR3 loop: CSVQGAFASSYEQYF. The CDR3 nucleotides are TGCAGCGTTCAGGGGGCTTTTGCGTCCTCCTACGAGCAGTACTTC.

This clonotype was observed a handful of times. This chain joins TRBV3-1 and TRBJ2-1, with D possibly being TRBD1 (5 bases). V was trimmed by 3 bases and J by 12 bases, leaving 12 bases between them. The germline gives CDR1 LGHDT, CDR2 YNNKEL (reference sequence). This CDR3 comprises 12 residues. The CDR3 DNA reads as TGTGCCAGCAGCCACCAGGGCTATGGGCAGTTCTTC. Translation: CASSHQGYGQFF.

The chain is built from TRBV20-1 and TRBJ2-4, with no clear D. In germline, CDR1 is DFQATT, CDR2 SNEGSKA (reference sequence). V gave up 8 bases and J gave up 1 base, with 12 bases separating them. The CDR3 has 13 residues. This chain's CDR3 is CSLGIGAKNIQYF. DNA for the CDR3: TGCAGTTTGGGGATCGGCGCCAAAAACATTCAGTACTTC.

Written as DNA, the CDR3 is TGCAGTGCCCACCCCGGACTAGCGGGTGGGGAGACCCAGTACTTC. This sequence encodes CSAHPGLAGGETQYF. The V and J genes are TRBV20-1 and TRBJ2-5; 11 bases map to TRBD2. Germline V CDR1 and CDR2: DFQATT, SNEGSKA (reference sequence). The CDR3 is 15 amino acids. The V segment lost 6 bases and the J segment 5 bases; nucleotides outside the gene matches: 11.

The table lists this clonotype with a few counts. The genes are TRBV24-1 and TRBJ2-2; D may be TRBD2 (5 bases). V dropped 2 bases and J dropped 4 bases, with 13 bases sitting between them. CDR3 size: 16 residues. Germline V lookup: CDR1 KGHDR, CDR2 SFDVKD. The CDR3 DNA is TGTGCCACCAGTGATTCGCCTAGCCCTATCACCGGGGAGCTGTTTTTT. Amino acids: CATSDSPSPITGELFF.

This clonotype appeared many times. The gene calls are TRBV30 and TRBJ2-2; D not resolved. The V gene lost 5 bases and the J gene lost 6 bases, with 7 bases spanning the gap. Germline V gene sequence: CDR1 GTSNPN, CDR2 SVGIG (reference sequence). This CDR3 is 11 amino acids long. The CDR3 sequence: CAWDGSGELFF. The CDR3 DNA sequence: TGTGCCTGGGATGGGTCCGGGGAGCTGTTTTTT.

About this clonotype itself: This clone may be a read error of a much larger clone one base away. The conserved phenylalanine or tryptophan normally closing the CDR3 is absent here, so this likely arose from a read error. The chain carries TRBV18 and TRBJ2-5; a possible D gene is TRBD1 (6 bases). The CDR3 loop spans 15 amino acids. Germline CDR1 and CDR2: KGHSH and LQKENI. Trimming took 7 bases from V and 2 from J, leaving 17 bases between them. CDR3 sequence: CASFTYTGQQETQYL. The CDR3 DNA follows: TGTGCCAGCTTCACCTATACAGGGCAGCAAGAGACCCAGTACCTC.

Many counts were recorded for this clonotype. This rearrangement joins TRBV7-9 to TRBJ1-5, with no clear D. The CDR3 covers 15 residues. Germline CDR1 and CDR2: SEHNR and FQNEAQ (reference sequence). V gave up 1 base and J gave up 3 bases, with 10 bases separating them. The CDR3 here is CASSLDGWANQPQHF. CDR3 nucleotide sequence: TGTGCCAGCAGCTTAGACGGTTGGGCCAATCAGCCCCAGCATTTT.